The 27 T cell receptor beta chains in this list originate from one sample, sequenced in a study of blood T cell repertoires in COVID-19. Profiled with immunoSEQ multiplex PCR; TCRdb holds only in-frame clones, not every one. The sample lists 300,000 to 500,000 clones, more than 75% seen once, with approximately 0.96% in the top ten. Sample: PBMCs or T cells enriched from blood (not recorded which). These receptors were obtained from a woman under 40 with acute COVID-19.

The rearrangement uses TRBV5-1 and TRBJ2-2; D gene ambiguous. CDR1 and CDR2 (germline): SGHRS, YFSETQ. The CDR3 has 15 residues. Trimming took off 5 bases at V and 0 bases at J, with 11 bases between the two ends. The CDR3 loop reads CASRSGQPNTGELFF. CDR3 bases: TGCGCCAGCAGATCTGGGCAGCCGAACACCGGGGAGCTGTTTTTT.

In DNA form, the CDR3 reads TGTGCCAGTAGTGCCTTCGAACAGACGTCCTACAATGAGCAGTTCTTC. It is translated as CASSAFEQTSYNEQFF. The V and J genes are TRBV19 and TRBJ2-1; no firm D call. This CDR3 has 16 residues. The V end lost 5 bases, the J end lost 1 base, and 15 bases lay between the germline ends. CDR1 and CDR2 (germline): LNHDA, SQIVND (reference sequence).

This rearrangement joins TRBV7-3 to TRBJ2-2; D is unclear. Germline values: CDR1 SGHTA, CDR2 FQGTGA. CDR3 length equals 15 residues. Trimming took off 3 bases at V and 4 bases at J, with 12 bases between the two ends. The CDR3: CASSFLYRGTGELFF. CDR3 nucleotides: TGTGCCAGCAGCTTTCTATACCGAGGCACCGGGGAGCTGTTTTTT.

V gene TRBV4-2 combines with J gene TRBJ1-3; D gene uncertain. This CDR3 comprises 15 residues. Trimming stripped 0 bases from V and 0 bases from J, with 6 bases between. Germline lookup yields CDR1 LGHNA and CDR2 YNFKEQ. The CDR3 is CASSQDPSSGNTIYF. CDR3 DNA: TGTGCCAGCAGCCAAGATCCTAGCTCTGGAAACACCATATATTTT.

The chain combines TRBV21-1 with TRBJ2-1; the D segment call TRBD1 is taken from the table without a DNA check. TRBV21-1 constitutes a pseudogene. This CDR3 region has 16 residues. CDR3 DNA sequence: TGTGCCAGCAGCAAAGAAAGAGGGGGCGCGGGTAATGAGCAGTTCTTC. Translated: CASSKERGGAGNEQFF.

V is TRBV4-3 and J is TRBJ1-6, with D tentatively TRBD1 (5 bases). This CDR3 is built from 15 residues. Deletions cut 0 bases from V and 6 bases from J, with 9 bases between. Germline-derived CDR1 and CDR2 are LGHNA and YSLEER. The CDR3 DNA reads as TGCGCCAGCAGCCAAGATGGGGCCCTTAATTCACCCCTCCACTTT. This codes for CASSQDGALNSPLHF.

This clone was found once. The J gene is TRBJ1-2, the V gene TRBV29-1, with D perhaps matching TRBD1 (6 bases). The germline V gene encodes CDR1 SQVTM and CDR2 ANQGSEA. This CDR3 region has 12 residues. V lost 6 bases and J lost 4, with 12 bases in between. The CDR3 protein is CSVQQGGYGYTF. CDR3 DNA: TGCAGCGTCCAACAGGGTGGCTATGGCTACACCTTC. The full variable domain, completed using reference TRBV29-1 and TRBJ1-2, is SAVISQKPSRDICQRGTSLTIQCQVDSQVTMMFWYRQQPGQSLTLIATANQGSEATYESGFVIDKFPISRPNLTFSTLTVSNMSPEDSSIYLCSVQQGGYGYTFGSGTRLTVV.

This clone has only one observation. The CDR3 here is CASSSPLRDRGALRNYGYTF. CDR3 bases: TGTGCCAGCAGTTCGCCCCTCCGGGACAGGGGGGCTCTCAGGAACTATGGCTACACCTTC. The chain employs TRBV6-2 or TRBV6-3 and TRBJ1-2; 11 nucleotides line up with TRBD1. V lost 4 bases to trimming and J lost 2 bases; unmatched junction nucleotides: 18. Germline V gene lookup returns CDR1 MNHEY and CDR2 SVGEGT. The CDR3 runs to 20 residues.

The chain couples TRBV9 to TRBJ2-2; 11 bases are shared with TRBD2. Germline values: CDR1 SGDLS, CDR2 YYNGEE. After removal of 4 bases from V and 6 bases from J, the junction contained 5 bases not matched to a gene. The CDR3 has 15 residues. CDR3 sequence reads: CASSLGTSGAGELFF. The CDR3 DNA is TGTGCCAGCAGCTTGGGGACTAGCGGAGCCGGGGAGCTGTTTTTT.

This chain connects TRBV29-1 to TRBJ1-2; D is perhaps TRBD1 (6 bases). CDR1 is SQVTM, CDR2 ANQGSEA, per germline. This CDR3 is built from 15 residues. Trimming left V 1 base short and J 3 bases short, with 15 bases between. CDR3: CSVEGTRGKDYGYTF. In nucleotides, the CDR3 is TGCAGCGTTGAAGGCACCAGGGGAAAGGACTATGGCTACACCTTC.

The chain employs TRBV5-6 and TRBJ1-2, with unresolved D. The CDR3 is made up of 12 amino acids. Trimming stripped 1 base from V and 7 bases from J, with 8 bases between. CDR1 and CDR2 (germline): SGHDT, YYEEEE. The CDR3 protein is CASSLSSAGYTF. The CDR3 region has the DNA TGTGCCAGCAGCTTGTCTAGTGCTGGCTACACCTTC.

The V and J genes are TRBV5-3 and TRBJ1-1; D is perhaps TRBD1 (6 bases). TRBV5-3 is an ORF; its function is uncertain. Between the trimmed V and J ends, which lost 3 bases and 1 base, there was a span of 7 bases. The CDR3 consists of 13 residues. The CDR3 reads CARSSDRNTEAFF. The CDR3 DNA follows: TGTGCCAGAAGCTCGGACAGGAACACTGAAGCTTTCTTT.

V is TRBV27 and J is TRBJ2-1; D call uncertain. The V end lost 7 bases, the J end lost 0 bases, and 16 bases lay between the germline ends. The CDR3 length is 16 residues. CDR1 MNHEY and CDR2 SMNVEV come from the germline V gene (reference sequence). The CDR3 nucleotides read TGTGCCAGCACCCCTCATTTGCTGGCCTCCTACAATGAGCAGTTCTTC. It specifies CASTPHLLASYNEQFF.

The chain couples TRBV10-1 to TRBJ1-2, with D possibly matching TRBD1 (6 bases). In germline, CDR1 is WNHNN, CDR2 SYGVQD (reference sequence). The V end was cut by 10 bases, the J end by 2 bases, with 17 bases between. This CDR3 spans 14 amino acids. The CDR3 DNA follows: TGCGCCACCTCTCCGGGGCAGGGGAACTATGGCTACACCTTC. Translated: CATSPGQGNYGYTF.

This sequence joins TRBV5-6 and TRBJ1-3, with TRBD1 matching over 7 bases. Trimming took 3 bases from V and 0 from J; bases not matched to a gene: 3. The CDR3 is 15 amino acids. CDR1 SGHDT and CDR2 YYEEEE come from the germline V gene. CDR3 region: CASSSGTDSGNTIYF. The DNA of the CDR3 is TGTGCCAGCAGCTCCGGGACAGACTCTGGAAACACCATATATTTT.

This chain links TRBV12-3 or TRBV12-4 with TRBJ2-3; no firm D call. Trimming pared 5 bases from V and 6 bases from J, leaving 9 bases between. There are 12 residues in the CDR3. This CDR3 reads CASSPSGDTQYF. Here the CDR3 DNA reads TGTGCCAGCAGTCCTAGTGGTGATACGCAGTATTTT.

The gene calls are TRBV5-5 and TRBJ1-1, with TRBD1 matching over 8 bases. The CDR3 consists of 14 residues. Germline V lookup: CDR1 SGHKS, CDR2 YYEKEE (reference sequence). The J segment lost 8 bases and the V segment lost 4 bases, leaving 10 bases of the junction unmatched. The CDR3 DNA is TGTGCCAGCAGCGCAGGGACAGGTCCTAACGAAGCTTTCTTT. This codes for CASSAGTGPNEAFF.

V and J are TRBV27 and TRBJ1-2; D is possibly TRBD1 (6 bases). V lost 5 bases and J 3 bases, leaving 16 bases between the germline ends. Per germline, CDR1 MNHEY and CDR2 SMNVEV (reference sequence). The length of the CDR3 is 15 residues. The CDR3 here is CASSPGARLHYGYTF. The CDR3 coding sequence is TGTGCCAGCAGTCCAGGGGCTCGTCTACACTATGGCTACACCTTC.

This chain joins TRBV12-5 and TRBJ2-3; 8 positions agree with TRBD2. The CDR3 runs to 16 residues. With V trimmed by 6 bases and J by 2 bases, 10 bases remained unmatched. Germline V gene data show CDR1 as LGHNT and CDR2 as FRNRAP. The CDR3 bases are TGTGCTAGTGGGGGCGGGACTAGTGGACTCACAGATACGCAGTATTTT. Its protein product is CASGGGTSGLTDTQYF.

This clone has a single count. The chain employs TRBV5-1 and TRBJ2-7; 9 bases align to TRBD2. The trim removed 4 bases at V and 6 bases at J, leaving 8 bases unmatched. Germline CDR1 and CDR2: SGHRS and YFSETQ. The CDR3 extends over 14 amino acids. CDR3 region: CASSPLAGFGEQYF. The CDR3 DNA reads TGCGCCAGCAGCCCTCTAGCGGGGTTTGGCGAGCAGTACTTC.

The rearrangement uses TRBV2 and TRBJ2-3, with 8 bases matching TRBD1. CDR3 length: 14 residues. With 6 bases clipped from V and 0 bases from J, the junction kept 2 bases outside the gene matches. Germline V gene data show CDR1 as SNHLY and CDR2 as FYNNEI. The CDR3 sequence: CASRRTGSTDTQYF. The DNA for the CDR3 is TGTGCCAGCAGACGGACAGGGAGCACAGATACGCAGTATTTT. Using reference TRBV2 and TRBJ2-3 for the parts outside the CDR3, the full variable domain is EPEVTQTPSHQVTQMGQEVILRCVPISNHLYFYWYRQILGQKVEFLVSFYNNEISEKSEIFDDQFSVERPDGSNFTLKIRSTKLEDSAMYFCASRRTGSTDTQYFGPGTRLTVL.

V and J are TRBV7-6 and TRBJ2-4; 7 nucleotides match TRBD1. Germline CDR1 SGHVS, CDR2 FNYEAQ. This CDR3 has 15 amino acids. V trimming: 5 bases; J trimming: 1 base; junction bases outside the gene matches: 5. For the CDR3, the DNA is TGTGCCAGCAGCGAGGGGGCTTGGGCCAAAAACATTCAGTACTTC. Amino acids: CASSEGAWAKNIQYF.

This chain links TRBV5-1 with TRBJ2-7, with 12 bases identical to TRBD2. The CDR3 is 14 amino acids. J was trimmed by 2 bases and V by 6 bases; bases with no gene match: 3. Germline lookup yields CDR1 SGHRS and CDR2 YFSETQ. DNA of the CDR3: TGCGCCAGCACCGGACTAGCGGGAACCTACGAGCAGTACTTC. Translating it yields CASTGLAGTYEQYF. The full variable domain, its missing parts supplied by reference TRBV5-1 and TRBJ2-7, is KAGVTQTPRYLIKTRGQQVTLSCSPISGHRSVSWYQQTPGQGLQFLFEYFSETQRNKGNFPGRFSGRQFSNSRSEMNVSTLELGDSALYLCASTGLAGTYEQYFGPGTRLTVT.

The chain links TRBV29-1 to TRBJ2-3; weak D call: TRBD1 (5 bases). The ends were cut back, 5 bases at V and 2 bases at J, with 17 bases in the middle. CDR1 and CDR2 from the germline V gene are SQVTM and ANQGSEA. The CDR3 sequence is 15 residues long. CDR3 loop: CSVRGSSDNTDTQYF. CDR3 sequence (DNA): TGCAGCGTTAGGGGATCCTCGGACAACACAGATACGCAGTATTTT.

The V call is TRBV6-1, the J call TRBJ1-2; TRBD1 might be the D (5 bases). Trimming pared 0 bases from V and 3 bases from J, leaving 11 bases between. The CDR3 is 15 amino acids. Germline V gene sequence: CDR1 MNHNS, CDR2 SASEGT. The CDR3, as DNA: TGTGCCAGCAGTGAAGCGCTTTTGACAGACTATGGCTACACCTTC. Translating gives CASSEALLTDYGYTF.

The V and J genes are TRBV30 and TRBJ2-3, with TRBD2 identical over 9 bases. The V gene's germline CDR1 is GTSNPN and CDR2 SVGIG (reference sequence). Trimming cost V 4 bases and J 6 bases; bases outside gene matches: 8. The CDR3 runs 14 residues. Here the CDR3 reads CAWISAGGLDTQYF. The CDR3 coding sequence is TGTGCCTGGATCAGCGCGGGGGGGCTGGATACGCAGTATTTT. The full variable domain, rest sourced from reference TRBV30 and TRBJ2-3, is SQTIHQWPATLVQPVGSPLSLECTVEGTSNPNLYWYRQAAGRGLQLLFYSVGIGQISSEVPQNLSASRPQDRQFILSSKKLLLSDSGFYLCAWISAGGLDTQYFGPGTRLTVL.

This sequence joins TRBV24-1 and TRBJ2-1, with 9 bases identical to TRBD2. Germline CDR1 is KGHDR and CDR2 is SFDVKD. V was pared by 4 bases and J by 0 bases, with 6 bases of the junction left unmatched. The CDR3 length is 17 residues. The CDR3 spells CATSDSLAGSSYNEQFF. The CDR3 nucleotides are TGTGCCACCAGTGACTCCCTAGCGGGGAGCTCCTACAATGAGCAGTTCTTC.